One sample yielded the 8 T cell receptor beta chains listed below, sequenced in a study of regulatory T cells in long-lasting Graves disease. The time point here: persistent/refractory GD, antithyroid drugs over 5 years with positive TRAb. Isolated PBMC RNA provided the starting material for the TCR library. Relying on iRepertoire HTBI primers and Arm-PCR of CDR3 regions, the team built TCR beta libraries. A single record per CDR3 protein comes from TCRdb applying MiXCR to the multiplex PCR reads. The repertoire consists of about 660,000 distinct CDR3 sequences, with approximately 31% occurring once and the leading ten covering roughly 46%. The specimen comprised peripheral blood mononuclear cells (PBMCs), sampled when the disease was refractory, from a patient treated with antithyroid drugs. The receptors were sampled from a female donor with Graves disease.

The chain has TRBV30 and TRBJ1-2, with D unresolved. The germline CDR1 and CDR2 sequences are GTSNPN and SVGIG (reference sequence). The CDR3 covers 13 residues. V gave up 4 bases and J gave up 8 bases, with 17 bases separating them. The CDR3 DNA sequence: TGTGCCTGGAACCAAAGAGTTGGCGGCGGCTACACCTTC. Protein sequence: CAWNQRVGGGYTF.

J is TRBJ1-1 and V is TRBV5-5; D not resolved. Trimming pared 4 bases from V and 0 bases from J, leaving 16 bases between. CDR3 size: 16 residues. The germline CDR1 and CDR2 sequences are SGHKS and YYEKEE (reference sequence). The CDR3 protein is CASSRRLTTVNTEAFF. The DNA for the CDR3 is TGTGCCAGCAGCCGCCGCCTCACCACAGTGAACACTGAAGCTTTCTTT. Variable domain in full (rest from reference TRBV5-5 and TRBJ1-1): DAGVTQSPTHLIKTRGQQVTLRCSPISGHKSVSWYQQVLGQGPQFIFQYYEKEERGRGNFPDRFSARQFPNYSSELNVNALLLGDSALYLCASSRRLTTVNTEAFFGQGTRLTVV.

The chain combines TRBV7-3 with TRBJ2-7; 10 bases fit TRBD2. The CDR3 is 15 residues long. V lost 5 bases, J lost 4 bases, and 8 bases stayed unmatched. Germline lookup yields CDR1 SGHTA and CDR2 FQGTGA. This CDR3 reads CASSSVSGRRYEQYF. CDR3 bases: TGTGCCAGCAGCAGCGTTAGCGGGAGGCGATACGAGCAGTACTTC.

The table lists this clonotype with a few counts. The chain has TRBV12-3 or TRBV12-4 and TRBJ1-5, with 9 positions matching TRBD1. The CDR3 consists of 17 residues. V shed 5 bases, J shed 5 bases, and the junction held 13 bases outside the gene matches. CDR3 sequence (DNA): TGTGCCAGCAGTCCCTATACCCCCGGGACAGGGTATCAGCCCCAGCATTTT. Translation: CASSPYTPGTGYQPQHF.

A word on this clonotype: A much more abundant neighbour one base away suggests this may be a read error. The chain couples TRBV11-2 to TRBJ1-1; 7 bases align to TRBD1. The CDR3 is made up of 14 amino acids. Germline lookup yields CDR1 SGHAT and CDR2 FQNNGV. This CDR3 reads CVSSTRQGWTEAFF. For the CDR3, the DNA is TGTGTCAGCAGCACCCGACAGGGTTGGACTGAAGCTTTCTTT. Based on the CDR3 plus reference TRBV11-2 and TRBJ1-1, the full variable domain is EAGVAQSPRYKIIEKRQSVAFWCNPISGHATLYWYQQILGQGPKLLIQFQNNGVVDDSQLPKDRFSAERLKGVDSTLKIQPAKLEDSAVYLCVSSTRQGWTEAFFGQGTRLTVV.

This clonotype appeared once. CDR3: CASSRGDRAGNQPQHF. CDR3 coding DNA: TGTGCCAGCAGCAGGGGGGACAGGGCGGGAAATCAGCCCCAGCATTTT. The rearrangement joins TRBV28 to TRBJ1-5, with 9 bases lining up with TRBD1. V lost 6 bases to trimming and J lost 4 bases; unmatched junction nucleotides: 10. The CDR3 has 16 residues. CDR1 and CDR2 from the germline V gene are MDHEN and SYDVKM.

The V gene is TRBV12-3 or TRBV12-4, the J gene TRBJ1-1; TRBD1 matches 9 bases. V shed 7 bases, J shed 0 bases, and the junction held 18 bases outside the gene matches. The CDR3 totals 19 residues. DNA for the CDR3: TGTGCCAGCAAGGGACAGGGCACATCTTTAAACACCATGAACACTGAAGCTTTCTTT. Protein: CASKGQGTSLNTMNTEAFF.

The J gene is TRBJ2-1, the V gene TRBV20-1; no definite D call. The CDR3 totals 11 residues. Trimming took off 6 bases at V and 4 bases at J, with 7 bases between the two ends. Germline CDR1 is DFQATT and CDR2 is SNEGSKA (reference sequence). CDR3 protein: CSAKEYNEQFF. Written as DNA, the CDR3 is TGCAGTGCAAAGGAGTACAATGAGCAGTTCTTC.